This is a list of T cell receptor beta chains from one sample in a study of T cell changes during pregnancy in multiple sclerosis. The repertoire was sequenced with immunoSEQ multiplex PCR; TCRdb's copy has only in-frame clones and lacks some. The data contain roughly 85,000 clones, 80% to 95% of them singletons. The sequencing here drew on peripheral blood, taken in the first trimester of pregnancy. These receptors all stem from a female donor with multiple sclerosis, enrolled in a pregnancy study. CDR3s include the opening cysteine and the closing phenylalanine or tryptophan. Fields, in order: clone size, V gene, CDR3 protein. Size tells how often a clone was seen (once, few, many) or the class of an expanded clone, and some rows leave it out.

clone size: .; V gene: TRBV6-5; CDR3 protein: CASSYGLAMDEQFF
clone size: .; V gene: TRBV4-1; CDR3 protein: CASSQGSGGYDEQYF
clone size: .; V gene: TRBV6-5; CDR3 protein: CASRARGGDYGYTF
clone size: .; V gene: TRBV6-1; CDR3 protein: CASSARDRGGNTIYF
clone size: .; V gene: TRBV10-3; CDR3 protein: CAISERSAQETQYF
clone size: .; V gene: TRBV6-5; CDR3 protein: CASSYPGVGTEAFF
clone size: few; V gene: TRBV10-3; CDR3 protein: CAISLGQSREQYF
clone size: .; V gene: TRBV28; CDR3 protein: CATTLARGNGELFF
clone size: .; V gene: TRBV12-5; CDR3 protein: CASGLSLEADTQYF
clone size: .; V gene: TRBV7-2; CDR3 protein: CASTNRGVTDTQYF
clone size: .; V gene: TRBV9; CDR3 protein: CASSRLGTGPGYTF
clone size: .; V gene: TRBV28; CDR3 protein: CASSSNNGLAGGDEQFF
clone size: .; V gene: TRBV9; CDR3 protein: CASSVAHSGGHQETQYF
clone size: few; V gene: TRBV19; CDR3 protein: CASIRTGGYGYTF
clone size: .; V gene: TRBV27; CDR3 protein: CASSSTTRNTIYF
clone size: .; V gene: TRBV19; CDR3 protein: CASSDRGRTDTQYF
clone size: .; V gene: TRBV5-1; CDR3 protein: CASRSGTRPYEQYF
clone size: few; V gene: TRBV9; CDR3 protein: CASSVNAGGSYEQYF
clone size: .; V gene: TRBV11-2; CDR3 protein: CASSLGSGGLGPSYEQYF
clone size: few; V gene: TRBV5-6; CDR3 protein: CASSGDRHSPLHF
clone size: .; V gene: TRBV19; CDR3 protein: CASTPGTSGAGELFF
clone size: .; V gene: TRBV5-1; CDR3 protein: CASSLFRGLGNTEAFF
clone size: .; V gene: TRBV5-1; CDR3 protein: CASSTGIGQYF
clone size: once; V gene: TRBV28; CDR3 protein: CAIQRPGGNNSPLHF
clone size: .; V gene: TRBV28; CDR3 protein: CASSSGTGWEYEQYF
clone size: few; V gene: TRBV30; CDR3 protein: CAWSVIGVGSPLHF
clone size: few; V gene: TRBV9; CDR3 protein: CASSPWTGMNTGELFF
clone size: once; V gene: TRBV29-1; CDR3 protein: CSVGRRQGWQTQYF
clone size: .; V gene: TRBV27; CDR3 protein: CASSAGQARGAFF
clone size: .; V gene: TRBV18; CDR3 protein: CASSPMQGMLEQYF
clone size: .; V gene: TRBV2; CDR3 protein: CASSEGSGLNEQYF
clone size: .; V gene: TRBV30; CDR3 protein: CAWTDSSSYNSPLHF
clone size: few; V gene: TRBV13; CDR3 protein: CASSLGGITPLHF
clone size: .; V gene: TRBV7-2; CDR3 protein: CASSFQRASGELFF
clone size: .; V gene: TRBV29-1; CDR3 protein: CSVGTGASGYTF
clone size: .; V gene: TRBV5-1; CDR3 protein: CASSLAPKPNTEAFF
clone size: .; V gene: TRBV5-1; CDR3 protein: CASSRTSGGTTDTQYF
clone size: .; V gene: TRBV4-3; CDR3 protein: CASSQDFGQGRANIQYF
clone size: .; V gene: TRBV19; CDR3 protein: CASTGTGKADTQYF
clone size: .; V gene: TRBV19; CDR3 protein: CASVLTGTRNTGELFF
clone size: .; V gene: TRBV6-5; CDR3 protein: CASGRGSFYEQYF
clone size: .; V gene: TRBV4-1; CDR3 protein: CASSQAQQGNFYEQYF
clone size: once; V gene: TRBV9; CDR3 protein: CASSPRDTFSTDTQYF
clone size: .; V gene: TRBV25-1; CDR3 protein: CASSEAEIYTF
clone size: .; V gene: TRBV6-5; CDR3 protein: CASSRVVAGELFF
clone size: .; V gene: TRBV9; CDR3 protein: CASSGPWTALNYGYTF
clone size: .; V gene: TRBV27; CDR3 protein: CASSLRQGNSPLHF
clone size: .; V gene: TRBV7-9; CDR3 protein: CASSLGGPVEQYF
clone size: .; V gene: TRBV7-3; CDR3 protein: CASSKIAGGPADEQFF
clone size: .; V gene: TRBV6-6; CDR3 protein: CASMLAGGNEQFF
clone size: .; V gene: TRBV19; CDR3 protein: CASLPGTGGRGNTEAFF
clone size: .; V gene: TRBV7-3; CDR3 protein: CASSPHPRQGSYSNQPQHF
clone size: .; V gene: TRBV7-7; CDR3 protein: CASSFRPEETQYF
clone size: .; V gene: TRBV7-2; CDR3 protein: CASSLDSRGGNTGELFF
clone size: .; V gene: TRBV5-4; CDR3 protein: CASSTPDGGDSYEQYF
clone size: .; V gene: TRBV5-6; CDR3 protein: CASSLAVGTSGIAYNEQFF
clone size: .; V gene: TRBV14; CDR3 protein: CASSPRTSGSTDTQYF